The T cell receptor (beta chain) under discussion was sequenced for a study of PD-1 blockade in classical Hodgkin lymphoma. Autologous stem cell transplantation was followed by relapse in every patient, and brentuximab vedotin exposure varied. TCRdb's table, derived via immunoSEQ multiplex PCR, lists solely in-frame clones and lacks some. The table includes 9,000 to 10,000 clones, 90% to 95% detected once. With respect to this clone: Its antigen remains unknown.

Points from the study as a whole: Partial responders and progressors had significantly lower baseline TCR diversity.

Germline V CDR1 and CDR2: LNHDA, SQIVND (reference sequence). Deletions cut 6 bases from V and 3 bases from J, with 11 bases between. This CDR3 has 13 amino acids. The chain joins TRBV19 to TRBJ1-2, with unresolved D. The clonotype comes from a human donor with classical Hodgkin lymphoma. The specimen comprised peripheral blood mononuclear cells (PBMCs), sampled at baseline. CDR3 bases: TGTGCCAGTAGGTCGGAAAGGGACTATGGCTACACCTTC. It is translated as CASRSERDYGYTF.